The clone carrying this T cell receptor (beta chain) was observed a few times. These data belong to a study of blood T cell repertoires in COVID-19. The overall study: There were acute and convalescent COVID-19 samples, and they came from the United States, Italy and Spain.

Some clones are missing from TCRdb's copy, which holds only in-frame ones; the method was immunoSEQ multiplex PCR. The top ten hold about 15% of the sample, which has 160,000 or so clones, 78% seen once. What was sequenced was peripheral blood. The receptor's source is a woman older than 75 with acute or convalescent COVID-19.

The CDR3 here is CASSPPKGEGTGELFF. CDR3 DNA: TGTGCCAGCAGCCCCCCGAAGGGGGAGGGGACCGGGGAGCTGTTTTTT. V and J are TRBV9 and TRBJ2-2; a possible D gene is TRBD2 (7 bases). This CDR3 spans 16 amino acids. Germline CDR1 and CDR2: SGDLS and YYNGEE. The V gene lost 4 bases and the J gene lost 5 bases, with 18 bases spanning the gap. Filled out from reference TRBV9 and TRBJ2-2, the complete variable domain reads DSGVTQTPKHLITATGQRVTLRCSPRSGDLSVYWYQQSLDQGLQFLIQYYNGEERAKGNILERFSAQQFPDLHSELNLSSLELGDSALYFCASSPPKGEGTGELFFGEGSRLTVL.